The sequence of this T cell receptor (beta chain) was determined in a study of cytomegalovirus exposure and HLA in healthy donors. Findings and limits, study-wide: Association of a missense DCLRE1C variant with TCR beta V- and J-gene trimming was reported in a later analysis. The likely origin of a cluster of highly shared sequence variants was a sequencing artifact. Cytomegalovirus-associated status was assigned to about 180 TCR beta chains.

This CDR3 comprises 13 residues. CDR1 is SEHNR and CDR2 is FQNEAQ in the germline V gene (reference sequence). Between the trimmed V and J ends, which lost 5 bases and 6 bases, there was a span of 10 bases. A note on this clone: Antigen: not known.

PCR involved 60 Vbeta and 13 Jbeta primers. Method: immunoSEQ multiplex PCR; TCRdb's copy keeps in-frame clones and lacks some. This sample has 90,000 to 100,000 clones, with approximately 79% found just once. The genes are TRBV7-9 and TRBJ2-2, with D unclear. The clonotype originates from a woman between 55 and 75 years old in good health and CMV-seropositive. Material: PBMCs. For the CDR3, the DNA is TGTGCCAGCAGCCCTATTCCCGCCGGGGAGCTGTTTTTT. Its protein is CASSPIPAGELFF. The whole variable domain, remainder taken from reference TRBV7-9 and TRBJ2-2, is DTGVSQNPRHKITKRGQNVTFRCDPISEHNRLYWYRQTLGQGPEFLTYFQNEAQLEKSRLLSDRFSAERPKGSFSTLEIQRTEQGDSAMYLCASSPIPAGELFFGEGSRLTVL.